What follows describes a single T cell receptor (beta chain). The investigators made TCR beta cDNA from approximately 0.5 ug total RNA, using a constant-region primer. Three nested multiplex PCR rounds of slightly modified ARM-PCR generated TCR beta libraries. The first two PCR rounds, nine to ten cycles each, used TRBV1-TRBV30 forward primers and a C-beta reverse primer. TCRdb re-analysed the multiplex PCR reads in MiXCR, keeping a single row per CDR3 protein. In the table there are 99,000 or so distinct CDR3 sequences, over 55% of which are singletons. The CDR3 totals 14 residues. With 6 bases removed from V and 4 bases from J, the gap between germline ends came to 13 bases. Germline CDR1 MNHEY, CDR2 SVGAGI. From unsorted bulk tissue weighing roughly 17-34 mg, DNA and RNA were co-extracted. These data are taken from a study of tumor-infiltrating lymphocytes in primary liver carcinoma.

The sample taken for sequencing was liver tumor tissue from sampling region 5. Subset given: tumor region T5, tumor centre. J is TRBJ1-5 and V is TRBV6-5; no firm D call. The receptor's source is a woman aged 60 to 75 with primary liver carcinoma and hepatitis B virus infection. The CDR3 sequence: CASRNTGSNQPQHF. DNA of the CDR3: TGTGCCAGCAGAAATACGGGGAGTAATCAGCCCCAGCATTTT.